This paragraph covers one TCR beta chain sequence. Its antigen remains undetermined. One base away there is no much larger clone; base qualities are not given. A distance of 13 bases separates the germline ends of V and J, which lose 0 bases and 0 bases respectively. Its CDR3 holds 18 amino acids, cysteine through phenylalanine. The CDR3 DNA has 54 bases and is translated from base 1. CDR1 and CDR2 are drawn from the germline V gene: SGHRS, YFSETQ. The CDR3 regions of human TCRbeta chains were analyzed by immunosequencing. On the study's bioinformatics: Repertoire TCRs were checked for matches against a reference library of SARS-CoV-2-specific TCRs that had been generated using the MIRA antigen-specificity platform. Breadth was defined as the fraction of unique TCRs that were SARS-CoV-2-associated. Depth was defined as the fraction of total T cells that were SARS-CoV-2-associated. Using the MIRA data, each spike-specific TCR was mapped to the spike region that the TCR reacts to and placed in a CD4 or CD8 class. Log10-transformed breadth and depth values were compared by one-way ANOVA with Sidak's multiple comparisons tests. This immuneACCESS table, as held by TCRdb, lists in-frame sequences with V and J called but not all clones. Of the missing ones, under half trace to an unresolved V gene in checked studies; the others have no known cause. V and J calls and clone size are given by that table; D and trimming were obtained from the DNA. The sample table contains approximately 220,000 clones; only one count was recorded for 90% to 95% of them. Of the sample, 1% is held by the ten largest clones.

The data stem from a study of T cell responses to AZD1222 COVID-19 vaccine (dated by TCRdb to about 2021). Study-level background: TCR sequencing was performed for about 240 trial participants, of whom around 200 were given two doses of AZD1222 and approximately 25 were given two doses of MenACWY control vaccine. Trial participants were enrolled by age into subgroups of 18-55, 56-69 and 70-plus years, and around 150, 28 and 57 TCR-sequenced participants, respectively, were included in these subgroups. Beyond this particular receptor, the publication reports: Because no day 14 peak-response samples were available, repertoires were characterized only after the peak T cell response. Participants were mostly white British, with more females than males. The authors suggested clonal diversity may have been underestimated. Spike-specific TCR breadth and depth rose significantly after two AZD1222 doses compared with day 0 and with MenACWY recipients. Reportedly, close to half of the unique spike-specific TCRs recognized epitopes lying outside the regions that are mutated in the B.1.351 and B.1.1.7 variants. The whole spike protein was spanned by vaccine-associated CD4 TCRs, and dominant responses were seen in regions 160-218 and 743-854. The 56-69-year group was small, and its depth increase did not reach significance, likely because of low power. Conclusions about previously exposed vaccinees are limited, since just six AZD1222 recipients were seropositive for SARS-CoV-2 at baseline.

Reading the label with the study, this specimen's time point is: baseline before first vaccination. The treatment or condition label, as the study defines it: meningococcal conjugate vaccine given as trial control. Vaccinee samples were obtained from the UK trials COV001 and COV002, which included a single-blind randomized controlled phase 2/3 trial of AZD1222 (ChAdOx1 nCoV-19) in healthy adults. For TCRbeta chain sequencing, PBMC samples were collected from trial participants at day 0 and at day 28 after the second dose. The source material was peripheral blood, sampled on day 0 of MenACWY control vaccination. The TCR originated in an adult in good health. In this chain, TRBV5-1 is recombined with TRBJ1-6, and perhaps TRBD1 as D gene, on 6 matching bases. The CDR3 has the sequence CASSLGGGRSSYNSPLHF. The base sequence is TGCGCCAGCAGCTTGGGAGGGGGACGGAGCTCCTATAATTCACCCCTCCACTTT. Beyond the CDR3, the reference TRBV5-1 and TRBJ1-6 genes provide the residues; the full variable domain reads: KAGVTQTPRYLIKTRGQQVTLSCSPISGHRSVSWYQQTPGQGLQFLFEYFSETQRNKGNFPGRFSGRQFSNSRSEMNVSTLELGDSALYLCASSLGGGRSSYNSPLHFGNGTRLTVT.